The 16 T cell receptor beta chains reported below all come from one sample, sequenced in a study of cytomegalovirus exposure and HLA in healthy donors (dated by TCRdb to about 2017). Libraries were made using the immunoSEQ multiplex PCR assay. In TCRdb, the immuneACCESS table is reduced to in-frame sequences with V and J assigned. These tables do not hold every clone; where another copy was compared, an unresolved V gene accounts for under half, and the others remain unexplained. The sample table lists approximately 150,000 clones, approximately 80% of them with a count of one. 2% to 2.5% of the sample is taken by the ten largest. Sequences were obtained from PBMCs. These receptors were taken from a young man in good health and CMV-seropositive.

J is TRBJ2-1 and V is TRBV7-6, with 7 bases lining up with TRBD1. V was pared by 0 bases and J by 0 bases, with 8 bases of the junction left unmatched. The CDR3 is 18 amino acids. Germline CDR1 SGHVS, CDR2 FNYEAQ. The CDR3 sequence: CASSLAPSTGRSYNEQFF. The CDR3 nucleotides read TGTGCCAGCAGCTTAGCCCCTTCGACAGGGCGCTCCTACAATGAGCAGTTCTTC.

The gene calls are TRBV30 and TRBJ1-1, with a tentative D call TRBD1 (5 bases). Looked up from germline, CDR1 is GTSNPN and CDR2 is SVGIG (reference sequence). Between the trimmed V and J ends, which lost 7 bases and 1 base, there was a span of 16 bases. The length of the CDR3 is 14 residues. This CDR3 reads CASHFVGRNTEAFF. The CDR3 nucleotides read TGTGCCTCCCATTTTGTGGGGCGGAACACTGAAGCTTTCTTT.

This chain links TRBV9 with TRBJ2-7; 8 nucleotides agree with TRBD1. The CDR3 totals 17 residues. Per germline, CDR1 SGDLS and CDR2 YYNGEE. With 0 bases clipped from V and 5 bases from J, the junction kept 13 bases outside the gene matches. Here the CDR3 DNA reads TGTGCCAGCAGCGTAGAAAGGAGGACAGGGAAGATCAACGAGCAGTACTTC. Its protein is CASSVERRTGKINEQYF.

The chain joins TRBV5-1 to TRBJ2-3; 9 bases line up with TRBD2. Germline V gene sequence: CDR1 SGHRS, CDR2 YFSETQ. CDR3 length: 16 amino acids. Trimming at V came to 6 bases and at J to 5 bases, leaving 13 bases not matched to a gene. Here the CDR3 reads CASTPRGGGTIDTQYF. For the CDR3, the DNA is TGCGCCAGCACCCCCCGCGGGGGGGGGACGATAGATACGCAGTATTTT.

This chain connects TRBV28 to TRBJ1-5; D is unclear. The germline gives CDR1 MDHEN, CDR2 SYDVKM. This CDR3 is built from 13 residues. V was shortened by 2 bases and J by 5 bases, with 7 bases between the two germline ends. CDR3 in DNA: TGTGCCAGCAGTTTAGGCCCGCATCAGCCCCAGCATTTT. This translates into CASSLGPHQPQHF.

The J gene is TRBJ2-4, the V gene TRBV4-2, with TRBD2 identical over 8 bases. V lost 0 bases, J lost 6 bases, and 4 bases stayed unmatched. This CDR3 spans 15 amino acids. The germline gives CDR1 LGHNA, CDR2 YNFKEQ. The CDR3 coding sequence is TGTGCCAGCAGCCAAGAGTCCCGGGGGGGAAACATTCAGTACTTC. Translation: CASSQESRGGNIQYF.

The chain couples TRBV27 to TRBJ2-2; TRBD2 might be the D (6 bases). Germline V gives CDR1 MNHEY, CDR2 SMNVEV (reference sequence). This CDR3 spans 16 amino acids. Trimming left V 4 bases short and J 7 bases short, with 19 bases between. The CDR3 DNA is TGTGCCAGCAGTTCGGGTGTTGGAGGGCGCGACGGGGAGCTGTTTTTT. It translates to CASSSGVGGRDGELFF.

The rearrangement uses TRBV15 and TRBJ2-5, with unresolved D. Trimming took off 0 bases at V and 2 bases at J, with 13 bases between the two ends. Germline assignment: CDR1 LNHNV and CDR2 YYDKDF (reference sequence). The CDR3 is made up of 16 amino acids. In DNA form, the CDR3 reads TGTGCCACCAGCAGAGATGTACCAGTCCTTCAAGAGACCCAGTACTTC. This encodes CATSRDVPVLQETQYF. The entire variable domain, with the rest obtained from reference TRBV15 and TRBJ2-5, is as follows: DAMVIQNPRYQVTQFGKPVTLSCSQTLNHNVMYWYQQKSSQAPKLLFHYYDKDFNNEADTPDNFQSRRPNTSFCFLDIRSPGLGDTAMYLCATSRDVPVLQETQYFGPGTRLLVL.

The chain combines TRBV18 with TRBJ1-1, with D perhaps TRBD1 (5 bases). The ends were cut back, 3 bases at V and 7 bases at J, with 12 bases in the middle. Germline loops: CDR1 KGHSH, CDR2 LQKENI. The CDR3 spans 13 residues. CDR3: CASSPFQTDEAFF. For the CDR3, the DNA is TGTGCCAGCTCACCGTTCCAGACAGATGAAGCTTTCTTT.

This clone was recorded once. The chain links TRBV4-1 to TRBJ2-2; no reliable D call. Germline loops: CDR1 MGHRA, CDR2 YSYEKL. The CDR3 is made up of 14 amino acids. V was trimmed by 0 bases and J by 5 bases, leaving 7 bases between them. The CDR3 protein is CASSQDQDTGELFF. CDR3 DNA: TGCGCCAGCAGCCAAGATCAGGATACCGGGGAGCTGTTTTTT.

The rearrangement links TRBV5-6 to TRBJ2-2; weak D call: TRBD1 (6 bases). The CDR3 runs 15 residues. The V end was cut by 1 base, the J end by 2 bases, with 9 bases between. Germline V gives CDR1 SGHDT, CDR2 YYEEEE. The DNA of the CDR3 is TGTGCCAGCAGCTTGCGGGACATAAACACCGGGGAGCTGTTTTTT. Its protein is CASSLRDINTGELFF.

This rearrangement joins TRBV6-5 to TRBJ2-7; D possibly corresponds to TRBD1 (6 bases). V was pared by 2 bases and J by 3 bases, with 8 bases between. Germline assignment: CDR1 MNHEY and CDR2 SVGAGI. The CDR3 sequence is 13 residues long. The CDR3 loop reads CASSYPGHYEQYF. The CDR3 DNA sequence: TGTGCCAGCAGTTACCCGGGACACTACGAGCAGTACTTC.

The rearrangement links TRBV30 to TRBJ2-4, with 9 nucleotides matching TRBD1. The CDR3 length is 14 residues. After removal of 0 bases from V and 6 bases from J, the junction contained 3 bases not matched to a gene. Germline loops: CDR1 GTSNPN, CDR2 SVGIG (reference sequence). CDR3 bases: TGTGCCTGGAGTGTGGGGGGACAGGGAAACATTCAGTACTTC. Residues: CAWSVGGQGNIQYF.

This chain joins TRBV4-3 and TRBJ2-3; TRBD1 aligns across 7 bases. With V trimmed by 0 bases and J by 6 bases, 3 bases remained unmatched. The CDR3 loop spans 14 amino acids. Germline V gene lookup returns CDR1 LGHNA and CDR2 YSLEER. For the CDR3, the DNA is TGCGCCAGCAGCCAAGACTACAGGGGTGATACGCAGTATTTT. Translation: CASSQDYRGDTQYF.

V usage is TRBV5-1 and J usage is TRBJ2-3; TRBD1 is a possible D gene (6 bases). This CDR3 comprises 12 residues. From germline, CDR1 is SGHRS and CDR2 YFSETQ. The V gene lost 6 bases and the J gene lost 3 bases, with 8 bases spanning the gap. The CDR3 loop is CASIGQTDTQYF. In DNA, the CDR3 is TGCGCCAGCATCGGACAGACAGATACGCAGTATTTT.

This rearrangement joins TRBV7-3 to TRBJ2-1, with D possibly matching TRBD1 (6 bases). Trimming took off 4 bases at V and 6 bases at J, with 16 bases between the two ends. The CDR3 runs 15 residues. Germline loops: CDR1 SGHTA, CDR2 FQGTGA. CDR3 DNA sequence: TGTGCCAGCAGCTCAAATCCGGGACACCTCAATGAGCAGTTCTTC. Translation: CASSSNPGHLNEQFF. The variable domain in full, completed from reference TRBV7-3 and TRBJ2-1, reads GAGVSQTPSNKVTEKGKYVELRCDPISGHTALYWYRQSLGQGPEFLIYFQGTGAADDSGLPNDRFFAVRPEGSVSTLKIQRTERGDSAVYLCASSSNPGHLNEQFFGPGTRLTVL.